This TCR beta chain was found in a study of blood T cell repertoires in COVID-19. There are a few counts of this clone. Generated by immunoSEQ multiplex PCR, the TCRdb table keeps only in-frame clones and is missing some. Of approximately 120,000 clones in the sample, roughly 80% were seen once. The clonotype was recovered from a man aged 25 to 40 who had recovered from COVID-19. Specimen: PBMCs or T cells enriched from blood (not recorded which).

This CDR3 reads CASSTGVIGNTEAFF. The CDR3, as DNA: TGTGCCAGCAGTACAGGGGTGATCGGAAACACTGAAGCTTTCTTT. The chain couples TRBV6-5 to TRBJ1-1, with 7 bases lining up with TRBD1. Per germline, CDR1 MNHEY and CDR2 SVGAGI. Trimming cost V 5 bases and J 2 bases; bases outside gene matches: 8. The CDR3 extends over 15 amino acids.